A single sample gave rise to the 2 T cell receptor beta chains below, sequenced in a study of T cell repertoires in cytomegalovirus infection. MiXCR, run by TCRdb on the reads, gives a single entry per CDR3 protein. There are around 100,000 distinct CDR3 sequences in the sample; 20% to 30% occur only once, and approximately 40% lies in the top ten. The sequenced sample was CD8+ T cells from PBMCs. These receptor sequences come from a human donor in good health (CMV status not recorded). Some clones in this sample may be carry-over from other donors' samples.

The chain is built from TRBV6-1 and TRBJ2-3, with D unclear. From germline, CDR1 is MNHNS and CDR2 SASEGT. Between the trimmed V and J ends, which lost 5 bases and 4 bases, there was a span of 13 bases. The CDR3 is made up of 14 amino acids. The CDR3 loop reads CASSPLPRADTQYF. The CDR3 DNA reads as TGTGCCAGCAGTCCCCTGCCCCGGGCAGATACGCAGTATTTT.

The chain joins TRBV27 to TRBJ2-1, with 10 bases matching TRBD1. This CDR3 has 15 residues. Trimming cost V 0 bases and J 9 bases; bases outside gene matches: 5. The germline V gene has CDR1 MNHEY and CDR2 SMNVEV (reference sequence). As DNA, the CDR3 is TGTGCCAGCAGTTTATCGGGACAGGGGACCCTTGAGCAGTTCTTC. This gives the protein CASSLSGQGTLEQFF.